Each of the 21 T cell receptor beta chains below was sequenced from the same sample in a study of shared clonotypes between healthy human individuals. Assay: immunoSEQ multiplex PCR; the TCRdb copy retains only in-frame clones and omits some. The repertoire consists of about 730,000 clones, with about two thirds occurring once and the leading ten covering approximately 1.8%. The sequenced sample was memory CD4+ T cells sorted from blood. As to subset: CD45RA-negative fraction. The receptor source for this set is a woman aged 25-40 years in good health.

The chain couples TRBV15 to TRBJ2-7; maybe TRBD2 (6 bases). CDR1 LNHNV and CDR2 YYDKDF come from the germline V gene (reference sequence). V shed 3 bases and J shed 0 bases, with 9 bases lying between them. This CDR3 is 14 amino acids long. CDR3 coding DNA: TGTGCCACCAGCAGGGGCGGGGCCTCCTACGAGCAGTACTTC. Translated: CATSRGGASYEQYF.

This chain links TRBV5-6 with TRBJ2-2, with D perhaps matching TRBD2 (7 bases). This CDR3 is 18 amino acids long. Looked up from germline, CDR1 is SGHDT and CDR2 is YYEEEE. Trimming stripped 5 bases from V and 5 bases from J, with 25 bases between. CDR3: CASSKYAGGRRKTGELFF. The CDR3 bases are TGTGCCAGCAGTAAGTACGCCGGGGGGCGTCGGAAAACCGGGGAGCTGTTTTTT.

This rearrangement joins TRBV28 to TRBJ1-5; tentative D call: TRBD1 (6 bases). CDR3 length: 14 residues. Germline assignment: CDR1 MDHEN and CDR2 SYDVKM. Trimming stripped 6 bases from V and 5 bases from J, with 14 bases between. CDR3 sequence: CASSIQGRDQPQHF. As DNA, the CDR3 is TGTGCCAGCAGCATTCAGGGGCGTGATCAGCCCCAGCATTTT.

This chain joins TRBV10-1 and TRBJ2-7; 10 bases line up with TRBD2. Trimming at V came to 3 bases and at J to 3 bases, leaving 2 bases not matched to a gene. This CDR3 region has 14 residues. Germline V gene data show CDR1 as WNHNN and CDR2 as SYGVQD (reference sequence). CDR3 loop: CASSDSGRIYEQYF. CDR3 coding DNA: TGCGCCAGCAGTGATAGCGGGAGGATCTACGAGCAGTACTTC.

This clone appeared many times. DNA of the CDR3: TGTGCCAGCAGTTACTCTGGGGGGCTCGTTGGGGAGCAGTACTTC. Protein sequence: CASSYSGGLVGEQYF. This chain links TRBV6-5 with TRBJ2-7, with D possibly called TRBD1 or TRBD2 (6 bases each). The germline V and J ends were trimmed by 0 bases and 7 bases, with 16 bases remaining between them. CDR1 is MNHEY and CDR2 is SVGAGI in the germline V gene. The CDR3 spans 15 residues.

This chain joins TRBV15 and TRBJ1-4; D unclear. The CDR3 is made up of 15 amino acids. Per the germline V gene, CDR1 is LNHNV and CDR2 is YYDKDF (reference sequence). V lost 0 bases to trimming and J lost 10 bases, with 15 bases between them. CDR3 loop: CATSRDLSGVGKLFF. In nucleotides, the CDR3 is TGTGCCACCAGCAGAGATTTGAGTGGAGTGGGAAAACTGTTTTTT.

V and J are TRBV6-1 and TRBJ2-7; D remains ambiguous. CDR1 is MNHNS, CDR2 SASEGT, per germline. Trimming took off 0 bases at V and 3 bases at J, with 18 bases between the two ends. CDR3 length equals 17 residues. CDR3 amino acids: CASSEAAKPTTYYEQYF. The DNA of the CDR3 is TGTGCCAGCAGTGAAGCGGCCAAACCAACTACCTACTACGAGCAGTACTTC.

The chain carries TRBV29-1 and TRBJ2-7, with D uncertain. The CDR3 is made up of 10 amino acids. CDR1 and CDR2 from the germline V gene are SQVTM and ANQGSEA. The germline V and J ends were trimmed by 4 bases and 4 bases, with 5 bases remaining between them. CDR3 residues: CSVVGYEQYF. The CDR3 region has the DNA TGCAGCGTTGTAGGGTACGAGCAGTACTTC.

The rearrangement joins TRBV7-8 to TRBJ2-5, with TRBD2 matching over 7 bases. The trim removed 3 bases at V and 4 bases at J, leaving 11 bases unmatched. The germline gives CDR1 SGHVS, CDR2 FQNEAQ. CDR3 length: 16 residues. The CDR3 region is CASSFPRLAGRETQYF. CDR3 sequence (DNA): TGTGCCAGCAGCTTTCCTAGACTAGCCGGGCGAGAGACCCAGTACTTC.

V gene TRBV5-4 combines with J gene TRBJ2-5; TRBD1 matches at 7 bases. Unmatched junction bases numbered 5, after V lost 2 bases and J lost 4 bases. Germline assignment: CDR1 SGHNT and CDR2 YYREEE (reference sequence). This CDR3 is 14 amino acids long. The DNA of the CDR3 is TGTGCCAGCAGCTTTCAGGGGGTGTCAGAGACCCAGTACTTC. Protein sequence: CASSFQGVSETQYF. The full variable domain, its missing parts supplied by reference TRBV5-4 and TRBJ2-5, is ETGVTQSPTHLIKTRGQQVTLRCSSQSGHNTVSWYQQALGQGPQFIFQYYREEENGRGNFPPRFSGLQFPNYSSELNVNALELDDSALYLCASSFQGVSETQYFGPGTRLLVL.

The CDR3: CASSVTTGGSYEQYF. Written as DNA, the CDR3 is TGTGCCAGCTCAGTAACGACAGGGGGCTCCTACGAGCAGTACTTC. This chain connects TRBV18 to TRBJ2-7; TRBD1 agrees at 9 bases. This CDR3 is 15 amino acids long. CDR1 and CDR2 (germline): KGHSH, LQKENI. J gave up 0 bases and V 5 bases, and 5 bases lay outside the gene matches.

The chain employs TRBV28 and TRBJ2-7, with 13 bases aligning to TRBD2. The CDR3 covers 16 residues. The V gene end was trimmed by 3 bases and the J gene end by 2 bases; junction bases not matched to a gene: 4. The germline V gene has CDR1 MDHEN and CDR2 SYDVKM. The CDR3 sequence: CASSFGGLAGAYEQYF. The DNA of the CDR3 is TGTGCCAGCAGTTTCGGAGGACTAGCGGGGGCCTACGAGCAGTACTTC.

V usage is TRBV28 and J usage is TRBJ1-3; D is unclear. The V gene's germline CDR1 is MDHEN and CDR2 SYDVKM. This CDR3 has 13 amino acids. In DNA form, the CDR3 reads TGTGCTACCTGGCTAGGCTCTGGAAACACCATATATTTT. Translating gives CATWLGSGNTIYF.

The genes are TRBV7-8 and TRBJ1-4; TRBD1 aligns across 10 bases. Germline V gene lookup returns CDR1 SGHVS and CDR2 FQNEAQ. The CDR3 is 15 residues long. The ends lost 1 base at V and 5 bases at J; junction bases unmatched: 1. CDR3 DNA: TGTGCCAGCAGCTTAGGGGACAGGGGAAATGAAAAACTGTTTTTT. This translates into CASSLGDRGNEKLFF.

The count of this clone is one. The rearrangement joins TRBV2 to TRBJ2-1; perhaps TRBD2 as D (6 bases). The CDR3 contains 13 residues. V lost 2 bases, J lost 7 bases, and 9 bases lay in between. From germline, CDR1 is SNHLY and CDR2 FYNNEI. DNA for the CDR3: TGTGCCAGCAGTGAACAGGGAGGAAATGAGCAGTTCTTC. Its protein product is CASSEQGGNEQFF.

This clone has just a few counts. The rearrangement joins TRBV28 to TRBJ1-3, with TRBD1 identical over 9 bases. V was clipped by 3 bases and J by 6 bases; unmatched bases: 12. This CDR3 is 17 amino acids long. CDR1 is MDHEN and CDR2 is SYDVKM in the germline V gene. This CDR3 is CASSFRGQGTYLNTIYF. CDR3 DNA sequence: TGTGCCAGCAGTTTCCGAGGACAGGGGACGTACCTAAACACCATATATTTT.

This clone was detected only a few times. The chain employs TRBV18 and TRBJ2-5; D might be TRBD2 (6 bases). Germline V CDR1 and CDR2: KGHSH, LQKENI. The V end was cut by 3 bases, the J end by 2 bases, with 13 bases between. CDR3 length: 15 residues. The CDR3 region is CASSPQRDSQETQYF. CDR3 bases: TGTGCCAGCTCACCCCAACGGGACTCACAAGAGACCCAGTACTTC.

The chain links TRBV7-8 to TRBJ1-4; D perhaps matches TRBD1 (6 bases). The CDR3 runs to 16 residues. V was trimmed by 5 bases and J by 0 bases, leaving 13 bases between them. From germline, CDR1 is SGHVS and CDR2 FQNEAQ. The DNA of the CDR3 is TGTGCCAGCAGCCCCAGGGGCCCTGCAACTAATGAAAAACTGTTTTTT. The encoded protein is CASSPRGPATNEKLFF. The entire variable domain, with the rest obtained from reference TRBV7-8 and TRBJ1-4, is as follows: GAGVSQSPRYKVAKRGQDVALRCDPISGHVSLFWYQQALGQGPEFLTYFQNEAQLDKSGLPSDRFFAERPEGSVSTLKIQRTQQEDSAVYLCASSPRGPATNEKLFFGSGTQLSVL.

The V call is TRBV5-1, the J call TRBJ1-1; D may be TRBD1 (5 bases). Per the germline V gene, CDR1 is SGHRS and CDR2 is YFSETQ. Between the trimmed V and J ends, which lost 1 base and 4 bases, there was a span of 14 bases. This CDR3 spans 15 amino acids. CDR3 DNA: TGCGCCAGCAGCTTGTCCTGGGGCGGACTCACTGAAGCTTTCTTT. Protein sequence: CASSLSWGGLTEAFF.

This clone was observed once. This sequence joins TRBV19 and TRBJ1-5; 7 bases are shared with TRBD1. CDR1 is LNHDA, CDR2 SQIVND, per germline (reference sequence). The CDR3 is 15 residues long. Trimming at V came to 3 bases and at J to 5 bases, leaving 7 bases not matched to a gene. CDR3 in DNA: TGTGCCAGTAGTATGACCAGGGGGTCGGATCAGCCCCAGCATTTT. This codes for CASSMTRGSDQPQHF.

The chain combines TRBV2 with TRBJ2-7; 12 bases fit TRBD2. V lost 6 bases, J lost 6 bases, and 9 bases stayed unmatched. The CDR3 length is 15 residues. Germline V gene lookup returns CDR1 SNHLY and CDR2 FYNNEI. Written as DNA, the CDR3 is TGTGCCAGCAGGAAGACTAGCGGGAGCAACGGCGAGCAGTACTTC. As protein: CASRKTSGSNGEQYF.